This T cell receptor beta chain was retrieved from a study of T cells in localized non-small cell lung cancer. Study results and caveats: Longer overall survival was associated with a higher density of T cells in the blood. Uninvolved adjacent lung showed the highest T cell clonality, exceeding tumor.

Germline-derived CDR1 and CDR2 are SEHNR and FQNEAQ (reference sequence). The CDR3 runs 14 residues. Trimming took 11 bases from V and 0 from J; bases not matched to a gene: 7. On this clone itself: Its matching antigen is unknown.

TCRdb's table, derived via immunoSEQ multiplex PCR, lists solely in-frame clones and lacks some. This repertoire shows about 46,000 clones, 65% to 90% found once; its top ten account for roughly 18%. This specimen consisted of peripheral blood mononuclear cells, obtained before any cancer treatment. The rearrangement joins TRBV7-9 to TRBJ2-3; 8 nucleotides agree with TRBD2. The clonotype originates from a man aged 40 to 70 with stage III lung adenocarcinoma. In DNA, the CDR3 is TGTGCCGCTCACGGGGGGGGCAGCACAGATACGCAGTATTTT. Translated, it gives CAAHGGGSTDTQYF.